Described below is a single T cell receptor beta chain sequence and its context. Treatment given: some 19 received Ad26.COV2.S at low or high dose, single or two shots; about 5 received placebo; per-sample allocation not given. After the first vaccine or placebo injection, samples were drawn on day 63. This sample was taken from a study of Ad26.COV2.S vaccination and SARS-CoV-2 variants. The protocol was immunoSEQ multiplex PCR, while the TCRdb copy is restricted to in-frame clones and leaves out a portion. The table records about 350,000 clones, less than 90% of them present only once. Deletions cut 0 bases from V and 1 base from J, with 6 bases between. CDR3 length equals 13 residues. From germline, CDR1 is GTSNPN and CDR2 SVGIG (reference sequence).

The chain links TRBV30 to TRBJ2-5; D is ambiguous. The specimen comprised peripheral blood, sampled in a trial of Ad26.COV2.S vaccine versus placebo. This receptor was obtained from a person between 18 and 60 years old who received the Ad26.COV2.S COVID-19 vaccine or a placebo. The CDR3 protein is CAWSVLSQETQYF. Here the CDR3 DNA reads TGTGCCTGGAGTGTTTTGTCCCAAGAGACCCAGTACTTC.